A selection of T cell receptor beta chains follows, all from one sample in a study of shared clonotypes between healthy human individuals. Sequencing used immunoSEQ multiplex PCR; TCRdb keeps in-frame clones, though not all of them. This sample has about 1.5 million clones, with roughly 95% found just once. The sequenced sample was naive CD4+ T cells sorted from blood. These receptors all come from a man under 40 in good health. Each CDR3 is given with its conserved first and last residue. The D gene is left open where the match is weak. Size is stated for part of the rows, as once, few or many counts, or as a class when the clone is expanded.

j_call d_call clone_size v_call cdr3_nt cdr3_aa
TRBJ2-2 - - TRBV5-1 TGCGCCAGCAGCCCTGCGGAGGGGACGTTAGCCGGGGAGCTGTTTTTT CASSPAEGTLAGELFF
TRBJ1-5 - - TRBV9 TGTGCCAGCAGCGTAGAAGGAGATAGCAATCAGCCCCAGCATTTT CASSVEGDSNQPQHF
TRBJ2-1 TRBD2 once TRBV10-2 TGCGCCAGCAGCAGACTAGCGGGAGACAATGAGCAGTTCTTC CASSRLAGDNEQFF
TRBJ1-5 - once TRBV18 TGTGCCAGCTCACCGGGGTCCGAGTATAGCAATCAGCCCCAGCATTTT CASSPGSEYSNQPQHF
TRBJ2-1 - - TRBV29-1 TGCAGCGTTGATAAAAGGGACTTGTACAATGAGCAGTTCTTC CSVDKRDLYNEQFF
TRBJ2-1 TRBD1 - TRBV5-1 TGCGCCAGCAGCTTAAACCCGGGACAGGGGGCCGACTCCTACAATGAGCAGTTCTTC CASSLNPGQGADSYNEQFF
TRBJ2-1 - - TRBV5-5 TGTGCCAGCAGCGGGGCTTCTAGGGAGAATAGTGAGCAGTTCTTC CASSGASRENSEQFF
TRBJ1-1 - - TRBV6-6 TGTGCCAGCCGGTTGCCGGGAATGAACACTGAAGCTTTCTTT CASRLPGMNTEAFF
TRBJ2-1 TRBD2 - TRBV10-1 TGCGCCAGCAGTGAGTCGGGAGGGAGTGGCGCCTACAATGAGCAGTTCTTC CASSESGGSGAYNEQFF
TRBJ1-1 - once TRBV19 TGTGCCAGTACGGCTTATCTCTCTGAAGCTTTCTTT CASTAYLSEAFF
TRBJ2-5 TRBD2 once TRBV6-4 TGTGCCAGCAGTCTAGGGACTAGCGGAGAGACCCAGTACTTC CASSLGTSGETQYF
TRBJ1-5 - - TRBV19 TGTGCCAGTAGTATGGGACCCCGGGACAGCAATCAGCCCCAGCATTTT CASSMGPRDSNQPQHF
TRBJ1-2 - - TRBV7-2 TGTGCCAGCAGCCTTCGGGCGGGAGGCTACACCTTC CASSLRAGGYTF
TRBJ1-5 TRBD1 - TRBV5-5 TGTGCCAGCAGCGGGGGGACAGGGCTGGGGCAGCCCCAGCATTTT CASSGGTGLGQPQHF
TRBJ1-4 TRBD1 - TRBV5-1 TGCGCCAGCAGCTTCACAGGGGGTAATGAAAAACTGTTTTTT CASSFTGGNEKLFF
TRBJ2-5 - - TRBV11-2 TGTGCCAGCAGCTTAAAGATCGACGGGACCCAGTACTTC CASSLKIDGTQYF
TRBJ2-4 - - TRBV10-2 TGCGCCAGCAGCCTTCCCTCAGGGTGGGGAGCCAAAAACATTCAGTACTTC CASSLPSGWGAKNIQYF
TRBJ2-2 - - TRBV4-1 TGCGCCAGCAGCCAAGTCCCTACCACCGGGGAGCTGTTTTTT CASSQVPTTGELFF
TRBJ2-5 TRBD1 - TRBV6-5 TGTGCCAGCGGACAGGGCAGACAGACCCAGTACTTC CASGQGRQTQYF
TRBJ2-7 TRBD1 - TRBV6-1 TGTGCCAGCAACTGGGACAGAGCCTTCTACGAGCAGTACTTC CASNWDRAFYEQYF
TRBJ1-1 - - TRBV7-6 TGTGCCAGCAGCTTAACTGGGAACACTGAAGCTTTCTTT CASSLTGNTEAFF
TRBJ2-7 TRBD1 once TRBV9 TGTGCCAGCAGCCCTCACCGAGGGGGCCCCCTCGACGAGCAGTACTTC CASSPHRGGPLDEQYF